One and the same sample provided the 29 T cell receptor beta chains below, sequenced in a study of cytomegalovirus exposure and HLA in healthy donors (dated by TCRdb to about 2017). Library prep was done by the immunoSEQ multiplex PCR assay. For the multiplex PCR, a mixture combining 60 forward primers for TCR Vbeta segments and 13 reverse primers for TCR Jbeta segments was used. Here the immuneACCESS table is served through TCRdb, limited to in-frame sequences with V and J called. Missing clones are a known gap in these copies; in checked studies unresolved V genes cover under half, and the rest lacks a known reason. A total of over 120,000 clones appear in this sample, approximately 80% of them only once. Of the sample, over 2% is held by the ten largest clones. The sample was PBMCs. Receptors originate from a man in his fifties or sixties in good health and CMV-seronegative.

On this clone itself: In the same sample, other DNA sequences code for this CDR3. J is TRBJ2-5 and V is TRBV28, with 7 positions matching TRBD1. Trimming cost V 3 bases and J 1 base; bases outside gene matches: 2. The CDR3 is 14 amino acids. In germline, CDR1 is MDHEN, CDR2 SYDVKM. The CDR3 region is CASSFPGGQETQYF. The CDR3 region has the DNA TGTGCCAGCAGTTTCCCAGGGGGCCAAGAGACCCAGTACTTC.

The CDR3 nucleotides read TGTGCCAGCAGCGCTACCAGGGGTACTCAGCCCCAGCATTTT. Amino acid sequence: CASSATRGTQPQHF. This chain links TRBV9 with TRBJ1-5; maybe TRBD1 (6 bases). The CDR3 has 14 residues. Trimming pared 3 bases from V and 6 bases from J, leaving 13 bases between. From germline, CDR1 is SGDLS and CDR2 YYNGEE.

This chain links TRBV10-1 with TRBJ2-7; D gene ambiguous. CDR3 length: 13 amino acids. The V and J ends lost 3 bases and 2 bases respectively, with 8 bases between them. From germline, CDR1 is WNHNN and CDR2 SYGVQD (reference sequence). Here the CDR3 reads CASSEWQTYEQYF. The CDR3 coding sequence is TGCGCCAGCAGTGAATGGCAGACCTACGAGCAGTACTTC.

The rearrangement uses TRBV7-9 and TRBJ1-4; D remains ambiguous. There are 19 residues in the CDR3. Germline assignment: CDR1 SEHNR and CDR2 FQNEAQ (reference sequence). V was shortened by 7 bases and J by 0 bases, with 24 bases between the two germline ends. CDR3: CASTLSGREDQATNEKLFF. The CDR3 DNA sequence: TGTGCCAGCACCCTCTCGGGGAGGGAAGACCAAGCAACTAATGAAAAACTGTTTTTT.

This clone has more than one count but fewer than ten. This chain joins TRBV13 and TRBJ2-7; 10 positions agree with TRBD2. CDR3 length equals 15 residues. Trimming took 6 bases from V and 3 from J; bases not matched to a gene: 8. CDR1 is PRHDT, CDR2 FYEKMQ, per germline (reference sequence). Here the CDR3 DNA reads TGTGCCAGCAGTTACGGTGGACTAGCGGTCTACGAGCAGTACTTC. Translated, it gives CASSYGGLAVYEQYF.

V usage is TRBV5-1 and J usage is TRBJ2-7, with 8 bases lining up with TRBD1. This CDR3 has 16 residues. V gave up 2 bases and J gave up 3 bases; unmatched junction bases: 10. CDR1 is SGHRS and CDR2 is YFSETQ in the germline V gene. CDR3 residues: CASSLAFSTGDYEQYF. For the CDR3, the DNA is TGCGCCAGCAGCTTAGCATTTTCGACAGGGGACTACGAGCAGTACTTC.

The chain recombines TRBV28 with TRBJ2-7; TRBD1 matches 7 bases. Losses at the gene ends were 6 bases for V and 1 base for J; bases not matched to a gene: 6. In germline, CDR1 is MDHEN, CDR2 SYDVKM. This CDR3 has 14 residues. The DNA of the CDR3 is TGTGCCAGCAGCACTCGGGACAGTTCCTACGAGCAGTACTTC. Translating gives CASSTRDSSYEQYF.

The chain joins TRBV7-9 to TRBJ1-5; D perhaps matches TRBD1 (6 bases). The length of the CDR3 is 15 residues. V dropped 0 bases and J dropped 7 bases, with 13 bases sitting between them. Germline-derived CDR1 and CDR2 are SEHNR and FQNEAQ (reference sequence). As DNA, the CDR3 is TGTGCCAGCAGCTTAGCGGGGGGGGCAGGACAGCCCCAGCATTTT. This gives the protein CASSLAGGAGQPQHF.

This clone has a handful of counts. The V call is TRBV7-8, the J call TRBJ2-7; TRBD2 agrees at 8 bases. The J segment lost 0 bases and the V segment lost 6 bases, leaving 7 bases of the junction unmatched. Germline V lookup: CDR1 SGHVS, CDR2 FQNEAQ. The CDR3 runs to 15 residues. Here the CDR3 reads CASRGSGSRSYEQYF. In DNA, the CDR3 is TGTGCCAGCAGGGGGAGCGGGAGCCGCTCCTACGAGCAGTACTTC. The full variable domain, rest sourced from reference TRBV7-8 and TRBJ2-7, is GAGVSQSPRYKVAKRGQDVALRCDPISGHVSLFWYQQALGQGPEFLTYFQNEAQLDKSGLPSDRFFAERPEGSVSTLKIQRTQQEDSAVYLCASRGSGSRSYEQYFGPGTRLTVT.

V is TRBV2 and J is TRBJ2-1; D gene uncertain. The V end lost 2 bases, the J end lost 4 bases, and 12 bases lay between the germline ends. Germline values: CDR1 SNHLY, CDR2 FYNNEI. This CDR3 is 15 amino acids long. This CDR3 reads CASSETAATYNEQFF. DNA for the CDR3: TGTGCCAGCAGTGAAACGGCGGCGACTTACAATGAGCAGTTCTTC.

This chain links TRBV11-3 with TRBJ1-3, with 7 bases lining up with TRBD1. CDR3 length equals 16 residues. The germline V gene encodes CDR1 SGHNT and CDR2 YENEEA. V shed 2 bases and J 2 bases; nucleotides not matched to a gene: 6. CDR3 nucleotide sequence: TGTGCCAGCAGCTTAAAACAGGGGCTACCTGGAAACACCATATATTTT. Translation gives CASSLKQGLPGNTIYF.

V gene TRBV19 combines with J gene TRBJ1-5; perhaps TRBD1 as D (5 bases). Germline assignment: CDR1 LNHDA and CDR2 SQIVND (reference sequence). V lost 6 bases to trimming and J lost 4 bases, with 13 bases between them. This CDR3 is built from 14 residues. The CDR3 is CASSIIRVNQPQHF. The CDR3 nucleotides are TGTGCCAGTAGCATAATCAGGGTGAATCAGCCCCAGCATTTT.

This sequence joins TRBV5-1 and TRBJ1-5; D is uncertain. Germline CDR1 and CDR2: SGHRS and YFSETQ. This CDR3 contains 14 residues. The ends were cut back, 0 bases at V and 6 bases at J, with 10 bases in the middle. The DNA of the CDR3 is TGCGCCAGCAGCTTGGAGGGAGCTGGTCAGCCCCAGCATTTT. This translates into CASSLEGAGQPQHF.

The V call is TRBV19, the J call TRBJ1-1; TRBD1 aligns across 8 bases. The CDR3 is 14 amino acids. V shed 4 bases and J 0 bases; nucleotides not matched to a gene: 1. Per germline, CDR1 LNHDA and CDR2 SQIVND (reference sequence). CDR3 loop: CASSRGQVNTEAFF. The CDR3 bases are TGTGCCAGTAGTAGGGGACAGGTGAACACTGAAGCTTTCTTT.

A word on this clone: A junction end diverges from the germline sequence, so it may reflect a read error. The V and J genes are TRBV5-1 and TRBJ1-1; D is unresolved. Germline assignment: CDR1 SGHRS and CDR2 YFSETQ. This CDR3 region has 14 residues. The CDR3 reads CASSLEVRNSEAFF. CDR3 nucleotides: TGCGCCAGCAGCTTGGAGGTGAGGAACTCTGAAGCTTTCTTT.

The gene calls are TRBV15 and TRBJ2-6, with 7 bases aligning to TRBD2. This CDR3 spans 16 amino acids. V was pared by 3 bases and J by 0 bases, with 2 bases of the junction left unmatched. Germline V lookup: CDR1 LNHNV, CDR2 YYDKDF (reference sequence). The CDR3 sequence: CATSRGEGSGANVLTF. In DNA form, the CDR3 reads TGTGCCACCAGCAGGGGGGAGGGCTCTGGGGCCAACGTCCTGACTTTC.

The rearrangement uses TRBV27 and TRBJ1-5; D gene uncertain. The CDR3 is made up of 12 amino acids. V lost 3 bases to trimming and J lost 6 bases, with 6 bases between them. From germline, CDR1 is MNHEY and CDR2 SMNVEV (reference sequence). The CDR3 sequence is CASSLLGQPQHF. The CDR3 region has the DNA TGTGCCAGCAGTTTGCTCGGTCAGCCCCAGCATTTT.

The rearrangement uses TRBV19 and TRBJ2-7, with D maybe TRBD1 (5 bases). Trimming took 3 bases from V and 0 from J, leaving 21 bases between them. The germline gives CDR1 LNHDA, CDR2 SQIVND (reference sequence). CDR3 length equals 18 residues. The CDR3 sequence is CASSIGRQINLSSYEQYF. CDR3 bases: TGTGCCAGTAGTATCGGTCGACAGATTAACCTCAGCTCCTACGAGCAGTACTTC. Full variable domain (rest looked up from reference TRBV19 and TRBJ2-7): DGGITQSPKYLFRKEGQNVTLSCEQNLNHDAMYWYRQDPGQGLRLIYYSQIVNDFQKGDIAEGYSVSREKKESFPLTVTSAQKNPTAFYLCASSIGRQINLSSYEQYFGPGTRLTVT.

Regarding this clone: Other DNA sequences in this sample translate to the same CDR3. The chain joins TRBV15 to TRBJ1-2; D unclear. V was clipped by 0 bases and J by 2 bases, with 7 bases between them. Germline CDR1 and CDR2: LNHNV and YYDKDF (reference sequence). CDR3 length equals 14 residues. CDR3 sequence reads: CATSRDLANYGYTF. The CDR3 DNA is TGTGCCACCAGCAGAGATTTAGCCAACTATGGCTACACCTTC.

This clone was seen just once. The chain's CDR3 is CASSPGENGVEKLFF. For the CDR3, the DNA is TGTGCCAGCAGCCCCGGAGAGAACGGGGTGGAAAAACTGTTTTTT. This chain uses TRBV9 with TRBJ1-4; no clear D. Trimming shortened V by 4 bases and J by 8 bases, and 18 bases separated the two germline ends. The CDR3 spans 15 residues. Germline V gives CDR1 SGDLS, CDR2 YYNGEE.

This clone appeared once. The gene calls are TRBV10-1 and TRBJ1-3, with no clear D. Germline assignment: CDR1 WNHNN and CDR2 SYGVQD (reference sequence). The CDR3 totals 14 residues. V lost 3 bases and J 0 bases, leaving 6 bases between the germline ends. CDR3 residues: CASSDGSSGNTIYF. The DNA for the CDR3 is TGCGCCAGCAGTGACGGGAGCTCTGGAAACACCATATATTTT.

The chain employs TRBV10-2 and TRBJ1-1; no clear D. Germline assignment: CDR1 WSHSY and CDR2 SAAADI. V shed 8 bases and J shed 0 bases, with 10 bases lying between them. The CDR3 has 13 residues. The CDR3 bases are TGCGCCAGCCTAAGAGGGTTGAACACTGAAGCTTTCTTT. It yields the protein CASLRGLNTEAFF.

This clone showed up just once. V gene TRBV2 combines with J gene TRBJ2-2; TRBD2 aligns across 11 bases. This CDR3 has 15 amino acids. V was clipped by 3 bases and J by 6 bases; unmatched bases: 3. Germline V gives CDR1 SNHLY, CDR2 FYNNEI. CDR3 amino acids: CASSEGTSGSGELFF. CDR3 nucleotide sequence: TGTGCCAGCAGTGAGGGGACTAGCGGATCCGGGGAGCTGTTTTTT.

This chain links TRBV2 with TRBJ2-2; TRBD1 matches 11 bases. The CDR3 totals 16 residues. The germline gives CDR1 SNHLY, CDR2 FYNNEI. With V trimmed by 5 bases and J by 7 bases, 9 bases remained unmatched. In DNA form, the CDR3 reads TGTGCCAGCAGTTCACGGACAGGGGGCGAGATCGGGGAGCTGTTTTTT. Protein: CASSSRTGGEIGELFF.

The J gene is TRBJ2-7, the V gene TRBV7-6, with D possibly matching TRBD1 (6 bases). The CDR3 totals 13 residues. The V end was cut by 5 bases, the J end by 6 bases, with 14 bases between. The V gene's germline CDR1 is SGHVS and CDR2 FNYEAQ. The CDR3 reads CASSPAGVGEQYF. In nucleotides, the CDR3 is TGTGCCAGCAGCCCGGCAGGGGTAGGCGAGCAGTACTTC.

V gene TRBV14 combines with J gene TRBJ2-7; TRBD1 might be the D (6 bases). Germline CDR1 and CDR2: SGHDN and FVKESK. Deletions cut 1 base from V and 6 bases from J, with 13 bases between. This CDR3 spans 14 amino acids. The CDR3: CASSQVVQGGEQYF. The CDR3 region has the DNA TGTGCCAGCAGCCAAGTCGTACAGGGTGGCGAGCAGTACTTC.

The V and J genes are TRBV5-6 and TRBJ2-5; the D is unclear. Germline CDR1 is SGHDT and CDR2 is YYEEEE. V was trimmed by 3 bases and J by 2 bases, leaving 11 bases between them. This CDR3 is 14 amino acids long. The CDR3, as DNA: TGTGCCAGCAGCTCCCGACTGATACAAGAGACCCAGTACTTC. Its protein product is CASSSRLIQETQYF.

The chain is built from TRBV29-1 and TRBJ1-1; 7 bases agree with TRBD1. Germline lookup yields CDR1 SQVTM and CDR2 ANQGSEA. The V segment lost 7 bases and the J segment 5 bases; nucleotides outside the gene matches: 13. The CDR3 totals 14 residues. Written as DNA, the CDR3 is TGCAGCGCGACAAAGCAGGGGGGCTGGACTGAAGCTTTCTTT. Residues: CSATKQGGWTEAFF.

V gene TRBV28 combines with J gene TRBJ1-1; 7 bases line up with TRBD1. The germline CDR1 and CDR2 sequences are MDHEN and SYDVKM. This CDR3 is built from 15 residues. V lost 10 bases, J lost 6 bases, and 17 bases stayed unmatched. In DNA, the CDR3 is TGTGCCACCCTTTCCTCCGGGACAGTGGGCGCTGAAGCTTTCTTT. It encodes CATLSSGTVGAEAFF.